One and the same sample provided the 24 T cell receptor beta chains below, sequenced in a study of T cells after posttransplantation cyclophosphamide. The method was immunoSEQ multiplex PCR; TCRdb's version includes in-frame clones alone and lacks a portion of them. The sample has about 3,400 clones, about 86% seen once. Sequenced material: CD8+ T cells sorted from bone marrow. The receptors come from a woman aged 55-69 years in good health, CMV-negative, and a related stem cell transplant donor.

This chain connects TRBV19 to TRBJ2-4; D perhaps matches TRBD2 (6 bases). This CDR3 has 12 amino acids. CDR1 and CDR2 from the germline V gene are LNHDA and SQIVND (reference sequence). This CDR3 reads CVTEGAENIQYF. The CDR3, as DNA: TGTGTTACGGAGGGTGCCGAAAACATTCAGTACTTC.

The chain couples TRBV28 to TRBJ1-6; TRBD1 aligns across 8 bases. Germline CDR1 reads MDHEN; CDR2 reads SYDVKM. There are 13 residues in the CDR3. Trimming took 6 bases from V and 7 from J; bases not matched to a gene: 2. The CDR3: CASSYRGNSPLHF. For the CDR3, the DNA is TGTGCCAGCAGCTACAGGGGGAATTCACCCCTCCACTTT. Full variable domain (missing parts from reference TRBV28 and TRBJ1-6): DVKVTQSSRYLVKRTGEKVFLECVQDMDHENMFWYRQDPGLGLRLIYFSYDVKMKEKGDIPEGYSVSREKKERFSLILESASTNQTSMYLCASSYRGNSPLHFGNGTRLTVT.

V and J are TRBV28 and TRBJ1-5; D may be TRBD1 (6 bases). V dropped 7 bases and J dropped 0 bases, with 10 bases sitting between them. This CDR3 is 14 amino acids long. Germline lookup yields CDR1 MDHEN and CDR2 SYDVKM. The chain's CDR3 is CASNRGASNQPQHF. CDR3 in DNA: TGTGCCAGCAACCGGGGGGCTAGCAATCAGCCCCAGCATTTT.

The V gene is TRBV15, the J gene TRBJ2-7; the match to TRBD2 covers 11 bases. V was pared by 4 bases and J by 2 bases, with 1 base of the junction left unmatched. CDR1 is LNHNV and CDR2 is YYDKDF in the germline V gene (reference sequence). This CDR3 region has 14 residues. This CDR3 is CATSTTSGTYEQYF. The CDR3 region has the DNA TGTGCCACCAGCACGACTAGCGGGACCTACGAGCAGTACTTC.

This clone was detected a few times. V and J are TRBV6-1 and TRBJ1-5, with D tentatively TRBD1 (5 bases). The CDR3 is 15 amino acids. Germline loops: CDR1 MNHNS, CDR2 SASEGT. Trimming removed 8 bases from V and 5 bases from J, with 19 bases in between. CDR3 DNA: TGTGCCAGCGGAACATCGTGGGGGGTGGATCAGCCCCAGCATTTT. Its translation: CASGTSWGVDQPQHF.

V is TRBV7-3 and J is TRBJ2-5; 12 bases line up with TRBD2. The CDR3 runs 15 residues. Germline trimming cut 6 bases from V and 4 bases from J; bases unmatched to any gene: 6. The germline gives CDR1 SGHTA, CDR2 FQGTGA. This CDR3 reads CASSRLAGVGETQYF. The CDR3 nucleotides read TGTGCCAGCAGTCGACTAGCGGGAGTAGGAGAGACCCAGTACTTC.

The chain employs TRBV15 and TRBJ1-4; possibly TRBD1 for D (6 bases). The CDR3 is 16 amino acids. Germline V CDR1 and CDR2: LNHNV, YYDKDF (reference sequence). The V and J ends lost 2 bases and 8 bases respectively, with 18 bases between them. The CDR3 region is CATSRMGANVREKLFF. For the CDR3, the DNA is TGTGCCACCAGCAGAATGGGGGCAAATGTACGGGAAAAACTGTTTTTT. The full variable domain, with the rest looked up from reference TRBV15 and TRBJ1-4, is DAMVIQNPRYQVTQFGKPVTLSCSQTLNHNVMYWYQQKSSQAPKLLFHYYDKDFNNEADTPDNFQSRRPNTSFCFLDIRSPGLGDTAMYLCATSRMGANVREKLFFGSGTQLSVL.

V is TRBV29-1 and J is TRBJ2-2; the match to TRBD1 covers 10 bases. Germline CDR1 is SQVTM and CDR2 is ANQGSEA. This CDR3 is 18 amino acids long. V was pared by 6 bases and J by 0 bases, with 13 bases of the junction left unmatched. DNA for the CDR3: TGCAGCGTCCAAGGTGGGACAGGGGTTACCGCGAACACCGGGGAGCTGTTTTTT. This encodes CSVQGGTGVTANTGELFF.

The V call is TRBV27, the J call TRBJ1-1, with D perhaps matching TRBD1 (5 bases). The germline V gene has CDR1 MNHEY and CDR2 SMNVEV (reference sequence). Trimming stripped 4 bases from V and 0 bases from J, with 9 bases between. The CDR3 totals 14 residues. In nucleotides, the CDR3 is TGTGCCAGCAGTTGGGGCAGGATGAACACTGAAGCTTTCTTT. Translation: CASSWGRMNTEAFF.

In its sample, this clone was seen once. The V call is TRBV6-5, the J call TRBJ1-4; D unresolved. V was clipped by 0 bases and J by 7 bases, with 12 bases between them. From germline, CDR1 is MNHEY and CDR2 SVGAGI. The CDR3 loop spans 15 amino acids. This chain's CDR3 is CASSYSNWGGEKLFF. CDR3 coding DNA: TGTGCCAGCAGTTACTCGAATTGGGGAGGTGAAAAACTGTTTTTT.

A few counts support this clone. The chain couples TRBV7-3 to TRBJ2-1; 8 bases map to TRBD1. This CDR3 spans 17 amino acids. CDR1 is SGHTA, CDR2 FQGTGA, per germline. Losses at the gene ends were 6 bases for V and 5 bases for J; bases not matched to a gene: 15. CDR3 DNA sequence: TGTGCCAGCAGTTTAGCTCCGGACAGGGCATCCAACAATGAGCAGTTCTTC. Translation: CASSLAPDRASNNEQFF.

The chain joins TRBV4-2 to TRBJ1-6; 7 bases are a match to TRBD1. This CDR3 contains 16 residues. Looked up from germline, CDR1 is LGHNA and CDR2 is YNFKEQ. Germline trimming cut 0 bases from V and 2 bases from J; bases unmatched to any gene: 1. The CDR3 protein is CASSQEGTAYNSPLHF. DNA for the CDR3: TGTGCCAGCAGCCAAGAAGGGACAGCCTATAATTCACCCCTCCACTTT.

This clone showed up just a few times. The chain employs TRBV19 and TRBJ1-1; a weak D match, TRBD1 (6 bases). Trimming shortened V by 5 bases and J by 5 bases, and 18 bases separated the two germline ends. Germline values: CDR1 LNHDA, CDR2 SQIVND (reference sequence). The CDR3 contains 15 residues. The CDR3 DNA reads TGTGCCAGTAGTGTCTATCAGGGGATAGAGACTGAAGCTTTCTTT. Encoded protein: CASSVYQGIETEAFF.

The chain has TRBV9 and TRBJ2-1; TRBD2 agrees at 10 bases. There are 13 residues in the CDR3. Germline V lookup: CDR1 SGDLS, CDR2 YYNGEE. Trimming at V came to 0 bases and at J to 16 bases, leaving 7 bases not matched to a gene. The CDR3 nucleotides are TGTGCCAGCAGCGTAGGGAGCGGGGGGGAGGGTTTCTTC. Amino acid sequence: CASSVGSGGEGFF.

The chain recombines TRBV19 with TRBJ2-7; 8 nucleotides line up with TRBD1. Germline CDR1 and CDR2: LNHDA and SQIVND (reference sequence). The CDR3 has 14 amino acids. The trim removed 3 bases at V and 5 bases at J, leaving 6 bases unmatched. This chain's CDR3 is CASSMGTQGDEQYV. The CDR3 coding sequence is TGTGCCAGTAGTATGGGGACACAGGGGGACGAGCAGTACGTC.

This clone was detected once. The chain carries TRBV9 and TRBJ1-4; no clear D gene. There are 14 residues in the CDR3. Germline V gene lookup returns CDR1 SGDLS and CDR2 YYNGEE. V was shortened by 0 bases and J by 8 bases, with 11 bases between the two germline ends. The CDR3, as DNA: TGTGCCAGCAGCGTAGGGGCAGAGAGAGAAAAACTGTTTTTT. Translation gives CASSVGAEREKLFF. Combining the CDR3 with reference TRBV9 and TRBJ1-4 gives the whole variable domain DSGVTQTPKHLITATGQRVTLRCSPRSGDLSVYWYQQSLDQGLQFLIQYYNGEERAKGNILERFSAQQFPDLHSELNLSSLELGDSALYFCASSVGAEREKLFFGSGTQLSVL.

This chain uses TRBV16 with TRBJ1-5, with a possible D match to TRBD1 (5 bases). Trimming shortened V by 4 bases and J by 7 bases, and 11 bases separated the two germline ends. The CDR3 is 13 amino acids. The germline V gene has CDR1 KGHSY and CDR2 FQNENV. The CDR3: CASSLVAGQPQHF. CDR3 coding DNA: TGTGCCAGCAGCCTGGTGGCAGGGCAGCCCCAGCATTTT.

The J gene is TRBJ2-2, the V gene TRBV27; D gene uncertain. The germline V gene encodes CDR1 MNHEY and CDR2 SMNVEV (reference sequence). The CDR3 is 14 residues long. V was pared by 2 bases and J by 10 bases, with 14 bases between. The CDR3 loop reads CASSLKAWAPELFF. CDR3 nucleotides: TGTGCCAGCAGTTTAAAGGCTTGGGCCCCGGAGCTGTTTTTT.

The CDR3 nucleotides read TGCAGCGTTGGGGGGACTAGCGGTGCCTACGAGCAGTACTTC. Its protein product is CSVGGTSGAYEQYF. This chain joins TRBV29-1 and TRBJ2-7; 11 bases fit TRBD2. With 4 bases clipped from V and 2 bases from J, the junction kept 4 bases outside the gene matches. The germline gives CDR1 SQVTM, CDR2 ANQGSEA. The CDR3 totals 14 residues.

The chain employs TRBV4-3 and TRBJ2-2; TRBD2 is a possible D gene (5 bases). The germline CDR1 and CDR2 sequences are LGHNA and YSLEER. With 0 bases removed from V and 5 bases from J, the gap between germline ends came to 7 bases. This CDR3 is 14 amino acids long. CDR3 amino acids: CASSQDTGTGELFF. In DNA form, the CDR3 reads TGCGCCAGCAGCCAAGATACGGGGACCGGGGAGCTGTTTTTT.

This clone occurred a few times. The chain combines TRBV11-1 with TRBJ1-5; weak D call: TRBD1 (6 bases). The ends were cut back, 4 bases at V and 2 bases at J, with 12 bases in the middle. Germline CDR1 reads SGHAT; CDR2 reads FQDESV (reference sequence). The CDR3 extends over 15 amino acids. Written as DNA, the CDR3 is TGTGCCAGCAGCTCAACAGGGCCTGGCAATCAGCCCCAGCATTTT. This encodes CASSSTGPGNQPQHF.

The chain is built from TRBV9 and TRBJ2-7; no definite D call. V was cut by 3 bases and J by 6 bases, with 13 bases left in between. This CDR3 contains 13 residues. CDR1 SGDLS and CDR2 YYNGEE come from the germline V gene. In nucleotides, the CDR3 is TGTGCCAGCAGCGCCACCCCCTCTAGCGAGCAGTACGTC. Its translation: CASSATPSSEQYV.

As DNA, the CDR3 is TGTGCCAGCAGCTTGGGACTAGCGGGAGGGCTAGTGGAGCAGTACTTC. Encoded protein: CASSLGLAGGLVEQYF. The V gene is TRBV5-5, the J gene TRBJ2-7; 14 nucleotides align to TRBD2. Germline assignment: CDR1 SGHKS and CDR2 YYEKEE (reference sequence). The length of the CDR3 is 16 residues. Trimming at V came to 0 bases and at J to 7 bases, leaving 6 bases not matched to a gene.

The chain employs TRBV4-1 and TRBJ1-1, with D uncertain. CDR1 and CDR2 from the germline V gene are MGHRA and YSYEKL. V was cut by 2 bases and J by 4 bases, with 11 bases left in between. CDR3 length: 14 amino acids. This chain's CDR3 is CASSQLQTVTEAFF. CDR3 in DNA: TGCGCCAGCAGCCAACTACAGACGGTCACTGAAGCTTTCTTT.